Each of the 14 T cell receptor beta chains below was sequenced from the same sample in a study of blood T cell dynamics during melanoma immunotherapy (dated by TCRdb to 2018 to 2021). Receptors were amplified or captured by the immunoSEQ multiplex PCR assay. TCRdb took this table from immuneACCESS and kept in-frame rearrangements with V and J called. Such tables lack part of the clones; where checked against another copy, unresolved V genes explain under half of the gap, and the rest is unexplained. A total of 9,000 to 13,000 clones appear in this sample, about four fifths of them only once. 20% to 25% of the sample is held by the ten biggest clonotypes. Reading the label with the study, this specimen's time point is: week 3, after first cycle of checkpoint inhibitor. The sequencing here drew on blood, taken from a patient treated with checkpoint blockade. The source of these receptors is a human donor with melanoma.

The chain uses TRBV6-1 and TRBJ1-3, with TRBD1 matching 9 bases. J lost 4 bases, V lost 5 bases, and 6 bases had no gene match. This CDR3 contains 15 residues. Germline CDR1 reads MNHNS; CDR2 reads SASEGT. The CDR3 loop reads CASSWDRVGGNTIYF. DNA for the CDR3: TGTGCCAGCAGTTGGGACAGGGTTGGAGGAAACACCATATATTTT.

A word on this clone: The junction does not match germline at one end; this may be a read error. The same CDR3 can be traced to other DNA sequences in this sample. The chain combines TRBV6-1 with TRBJ1-5; 7 bases align to TRBD1. The V gene's germline CDR1 is MNHNS and CDR2 SASEGT. There are 13 residues in the CDR3. The CDR3 DNA reads TGTGCCAGCAGCCGGGACAGATATCAGCCTCAGCATTTT. Protein product: CASSRDRYQPQHF.

The V call is TRBV28, the J call TRBJ2-1; 10 nucleotides align to TRBD2. V trimming: 8 bases; J trimming: 7 bases; junction bases outside the gene matches: 11. From germline, CDR1 is MDHEN and CDR2 SYDVKM. The CDR3 is 15 residues long. In nucleotides, the CDR3 is TGTGCCAGCTACCAGGCCAGCGGGGGGGCAAATGAGCAGTTCTTC. This encodes CASYQASGGANEQFF.

DNA of the CDR3: TGTGCCAGCAGTGAAGACGGGGGGTCGGGACCCCAGCATTTT. Translation: CASSEDGGSGPQHF. The gene calls are TRBV6-1 and TRBJ1-5; D is perhaps TRBD1 (5 bases). The CDR3 has 14 residues. Trimming left V 1 base short and J 10 bases short, with 14 bases between. Germline CDR1 and CDR2: MNHNS and SASEGT.

The sample holds one count of this clone. The chain couples TRBV7-3 to TRBJ2-7; the D gene is possibly TRBD1 (6 bases). The V gene lost 2 bases and the J gene lost 6 bases, with 11 bases spanning the gap. This CDR3 has 13 amino acids. Germline V gene lookup returns CDR1 SGHTA and CDR2 FQGTGA. This CDR3 is CASSLDRRAEQYF. As DNA, the CDR3 is TGTGCCAGCAGCTTAGACAGGCGTGCCGAGCAGTACTTC.

The genes are TRBV6-6 and TRBJ1-2, with a possible D match to TRBD1 (6 bases). The CDR3 has 14 residues. V was pared by 2 bases and J by 2 bases, with 9 bases between. Looked up from germline, CDR1 is MNHNY and CDR2 is SVGAGI (reference sequence). The CDR3 DNA sequence: TGTGCCAGCAGTTACGGGGGCAGAAACTATGGCTACACCTTC. Amino acids: CASSYGGRNYGYTF.

The gene calls are TRBV28 and TRBJ1-2; 11 bases align to TRBD1. With V trimmed by 7 bases and J by 5 bases, 9 bases remained unmatched. The CDR3 sequence is 15 residues long. The germline V gene encodes CDR1 MDHEN and CDR2 SYDVKM. The CDR3 bases are TGTGCCAGCAATCCAAGGACAGGGGGCGTGTATGGCTACACCTTC. It encodes CASNPRTGGVYGYTF.

Of note for this clone: One end of the junction fails to match germline, which may point to a read error. The V call is TRBV10-3, the J call TRBJ1-5; weak D call: TRBD1 (5 bases). Germline CDR1 is ENHRY and CDR2 is SYGVKD. The CDR3 totals 14 residues. The CDR3: CASSYSREQQPQHF. DNA for the CDR3: TGTGCCAGCAGTTACTCCAGGGAGCAACAGCCCCAGCATTTT.

There are a few counts of this clone. The chain uses TRBV28 and TRBJ1-2; TRBD1 is a possible D gene (5 bases). The CDR3 runs to 10 residues. Germline lookup yields CDR1 MDHEN and CDR2 SYDVKM. V was clipped by 10 bases and J by 8 bases, with 11 bases between them. CDR3 residues: CATRQFGYTF. The CDR3 coding sequence is TGTGCCACTCGACAGTTCGGCTACACCTTC.

The table lists this clone with a few counts. The chain employs TRBV27 and TRBJ1-5, with D hard to call. Trimming removed 6 bases from V and 0 bases from J, with 9 bases in between. The germline V gene has CDR1 MNHEY and CDR2 SMNVEV (reference sequence). CDR3 size: 14 residues. CDR3 in amino acids: CASRRGNSNQPQHF. In DNA form, the CDR3 reads TGTGCCAGCAGAAGAGGGAATAGCAATCAGCCCCAGCATTTT.

V is TRBV6-6 and J is TRBJ2-1; TRBD2 matches 7 bases. The CDR3 is made up of 14 amino acids. After removal of 3 bases from V and 4 bases from J, the junction contained 3 bases not matched to a gene. CDR1 MNHNY and CDR2 SVGAGI come from the germline V gene (reference sequence). CDR3 coding DNA: TGTGCCAGCAGTTATGCGGGAGTTTACAATGAGCAGTTCTTC. Protein: CASSYAGVYNEQFF.

The CDR3 reads CASSEALTGLKLFF. The CDR3, as DNA: TGTGCCAGCAGTGAGGCATTGACAGGTCTGAAACTGTTTTTT. V usage is TRBV6-1 and J usage is TRBJ1-4, with a possible D match to TRBD1 (6 bases). V was pared by 3 bases and J by 11 bases, with 16 bases between. The CDR3 totals 14 residues. The germline gives CDR1 MNHNS, CDR2 SASEGT.

V usage is TRBV18 and J usage is TRBJ1-2; tentatively, D is TRBD1 (5 bases). From germline, CDR1 is KGHSH and CDR2 LQKENI. This CDR3 has 16 residues. V gave up 2 bases and J gave up 5 bases, with 18 bases separating them. The CDR3 sequence is CASSPSPLGGRYGYTF. CDR3 coding DNA: TGTGCCAGCTCACCAAGTCCGCTGGGGGGAAGGTATGGCTACACCTTC.

The V call is TRBV15, the J call TRBJ1-3; a weak D match, TRBD1 (5 bases). Germline V gene sequence: CDR1 LNHNV, CDR2 YYDKDF (reference sequence). The CDR3 spans 15 residues. V lost 3 bases, J lost 6 bases, and 15 bases lay in between. CDR3: CATSRGGTELNTIYF. CDR3 DNA sequence: TGTGCCACCAGCAGGGGAGGGACGGAGTTAAACACCATATATTTT. The full variable domain, rest sourced from reference TRBV15 and TRBJ1-3, is DAMVIQNPRYQVTQFGKPVTLSCSQTLNHNVMYWYQQKSSQAPKLLFHYYDKDFNNEADTPDNFQSRRPNTSFCFLDIRSPGLGDTAMYLCATSRGGTELNTIYFGEGSWLTVV.